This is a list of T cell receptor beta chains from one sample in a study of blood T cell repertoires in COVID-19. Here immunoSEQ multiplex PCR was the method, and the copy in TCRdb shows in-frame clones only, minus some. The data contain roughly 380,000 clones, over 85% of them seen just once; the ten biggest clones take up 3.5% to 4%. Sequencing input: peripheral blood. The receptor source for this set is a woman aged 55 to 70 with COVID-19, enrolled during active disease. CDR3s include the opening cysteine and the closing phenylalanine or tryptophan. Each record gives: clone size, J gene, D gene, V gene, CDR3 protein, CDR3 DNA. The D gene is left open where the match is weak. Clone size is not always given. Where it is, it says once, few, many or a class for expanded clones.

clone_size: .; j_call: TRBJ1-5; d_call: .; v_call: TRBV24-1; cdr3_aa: CATSGAVEVGGNQPQHF; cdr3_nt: TGTGCCACCAGTGGAGCGGTAGAGGTGGGGGGGAATCAGCCCCAGCATTTT
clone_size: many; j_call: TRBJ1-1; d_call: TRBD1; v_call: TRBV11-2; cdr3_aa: CASSSLTGGRTEAFF; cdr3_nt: TGTGCCAGCAGCTCATTGACAGGGGGAAGAACTGAAGCTTTCTTT
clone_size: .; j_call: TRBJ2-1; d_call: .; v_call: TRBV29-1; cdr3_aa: CSATQGEQFF; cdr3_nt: TGCAGCGCGACCCAGGGAGAGCAGTTCTTC
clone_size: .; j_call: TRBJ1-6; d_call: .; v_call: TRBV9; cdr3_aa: CASSPEGAQALGGGNSPLHF; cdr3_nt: TGTGCCAGCAGCCCCGAGGGTGCACAGGCCCTGGGAGGTGGGAATTCACCCCTCCACTTT
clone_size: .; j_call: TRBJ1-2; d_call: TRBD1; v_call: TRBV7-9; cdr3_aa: CASSLGLGQGRNGYTF; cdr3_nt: TGTGCCAGCAGCTTAGGGTTGGGACAGGGGAGAAATGGCTACACCTTC
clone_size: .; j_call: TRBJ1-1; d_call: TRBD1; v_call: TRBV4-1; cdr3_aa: CASSQTDRGTQRGTEAFF; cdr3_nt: TGCGCCAGCAGCCAGACTGACAGGGGGACGCAACGGGGCACTGAAGCTTTCTTT
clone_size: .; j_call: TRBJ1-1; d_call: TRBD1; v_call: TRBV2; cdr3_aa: CASSPGGRDTEAFF; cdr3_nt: TGTGCCAGCAGTCCAGGGGGTAGGGACACTGAAGCTTTCTTT
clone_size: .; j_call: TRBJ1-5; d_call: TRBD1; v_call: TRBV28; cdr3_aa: CASIPYRTGGSQPQHF; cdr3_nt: TGTGCCAGCATCCCTTACCGGACAGGGGGCAGTCAGCCCCAGCATTTT
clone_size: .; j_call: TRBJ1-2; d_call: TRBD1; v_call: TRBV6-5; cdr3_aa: CASSYGYLGQGAGYTF; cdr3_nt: TGTGCCAGCAGTTACGGATACCTGGGACAGGGTGCAGGCTACACCTTC
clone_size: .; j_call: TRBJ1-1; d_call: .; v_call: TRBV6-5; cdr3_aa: CASSFHRLNTEAFF; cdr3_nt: TGTGCCAGCAGTTTTCACAGATTGAACACTGAAGCTTTCTTT
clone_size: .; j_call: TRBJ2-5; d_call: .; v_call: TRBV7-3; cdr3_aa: CASSLSGVEETQYF; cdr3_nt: TGTGCCAGCAGCCTATCGGGGGTGGAAGAGACCCAGTACTTC
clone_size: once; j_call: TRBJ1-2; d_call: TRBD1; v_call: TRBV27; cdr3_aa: CASRPSSGTDYGYTF; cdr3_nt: TGTGCCAGCAGACCCTCTTCCGGGACAGACTATGGCTACACCTTC
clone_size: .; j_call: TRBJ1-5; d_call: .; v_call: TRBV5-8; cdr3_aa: CASSSGGRKNNQPQHF; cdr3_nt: TGTGCCAGCAGCTCCGGGGGGAGGAAAAACAATCAGCCCCAGCATTTT
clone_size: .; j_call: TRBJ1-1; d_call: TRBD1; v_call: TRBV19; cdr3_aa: CASSASGTAMNTEAFF; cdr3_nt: TGTGCCAGTAGTGCATCCGGGACAGCCATGAACACTGAAGCTTTCTTT
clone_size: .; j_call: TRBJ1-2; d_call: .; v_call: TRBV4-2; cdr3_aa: CASSQNPMRQGGIYGYTF; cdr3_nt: TGTGCCAGCAGCCAAAACCCAATGAGGCAGGGAGGTATCTACGGCTACACCTTC
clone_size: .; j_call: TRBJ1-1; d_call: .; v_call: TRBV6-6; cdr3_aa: CASSYSQGGVAFF; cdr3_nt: TGTGCCAGCAGTTACTCGCAGGGAGGGGTAGCTTTCTTT
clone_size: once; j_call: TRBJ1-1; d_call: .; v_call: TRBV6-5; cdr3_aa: CASRPNRAEAFF; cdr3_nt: TGTGCCAGCAGGCCCAACAGGGCGGAGGCTTTCTTT
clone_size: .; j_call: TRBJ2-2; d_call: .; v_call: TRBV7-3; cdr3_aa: CASSKPGKGGELFF; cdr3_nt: TGTGCCAGCAGCAAACCGGGGAAAGGCGGGGAGCTGTTTTTT
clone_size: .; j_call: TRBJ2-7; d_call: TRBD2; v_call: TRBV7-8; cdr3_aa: CASSLLTSGGWEQYF; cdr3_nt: TGTGCCAGCAGCTTACTCACTAGCGGGGGGTGGGAGCAGTACTTC
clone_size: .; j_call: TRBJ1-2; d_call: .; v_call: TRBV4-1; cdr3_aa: CASSHAGPSYGYTF; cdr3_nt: TGCGCCAGCAGCCACGCGGGGCCAAGCTATGGCTACACCTTC
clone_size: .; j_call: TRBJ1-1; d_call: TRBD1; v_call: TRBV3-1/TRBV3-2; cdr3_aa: CASTRTGGEAFF; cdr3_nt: TGTGCCAGCACCAGGACAGGGGGTGAAGCTTTCTTT
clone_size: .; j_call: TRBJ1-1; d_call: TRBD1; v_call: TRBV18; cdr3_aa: CASSPQVGQGIEAFF; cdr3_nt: TGTGCCAGCTCACCTCAGGTTGGACAGGGGATTGAAGCTTTCTTT
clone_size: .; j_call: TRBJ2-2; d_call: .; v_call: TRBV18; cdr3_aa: CASSPFADSTGELFF; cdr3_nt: TGTGCCAGCTCACCATTCGCGGACAGCACCGGGGAGCTGTTTTTT